The 30 T cell receptor beta chains reported below all come from one sample, sequenced in a study of blood T cell repertoires in COVID-19. Repertoires were generated with immunoSEQ multiplex PCR, while TCRdb's copy carries only in-frame clones and drops some. Of over 100,000 clones listed, 81% were seen once; the top ten hold approximately 9.1%. What was sequenced was peripheral blood. The receptors derive from a woman aged 55-75 years with active or convalescent COVID-19.

This chain connects TRBV7-9 to TRBJ1-1; 9 bases align to TRBD1. The CDR3 spans 17 residues. With V trimmed by 3 bases and J by 3 bases, 11 bases remained unmatched. Germline V gene data show CDR1 as SEHNR and CDR2 as FQNEAQ (reference sequence). The CDR3 DNA reads TGTGCCAGCAGCTTCGTCCCGGGACAGGGTTCGGACACTGAAGCTTTCTTT. Its translation is CASSFVPGQGSDTEAFF.

CDR3 sequence (DNA): TGTGCCAGCAGCGTAGGCATTAGCGGGGGAGTTGAGGAGCAGTTCTTC. This gives the protein CASSVGISGGVEEQFF. V is TRBV9 and J is TRBJ2-1; 9 bases fit TRBD2. J lost 10 bases, V lost 0 bases, and 11 bases had no gene match. The CDR3 length is 16 residues. Germline CDR1 and CDR2: SGDLS and YYNGEE.

The V gene is TRBV6-5, the J gene TRBJ1-4, with TRBD1 identical over 7 bases. This CDR3 spans 14 amino acids. From germline, CDR1 is MNHEY and CDR2 SVGAGI. The V and J ends lost 6 bases and 4 bases, in that order; junction bases with no gene match: 5. DNA for the CDR3: TGTGCCAGCAGCGGGGGACAGCGTAATGAAAAACTGTTTTTT. Translated: CASSGGQRNEKLFF.

V and J are TRBV29-1 and TRBJ2-7; D is perhaps TRBD2 (5 bases). The CDR3 length is 12 residues. Looked up from germline, CDR1 is SQVTM and CDR2 is ANQGSEA. Trimming took off 5 bases at V and 5 bases at J, with 13 bases between the two ends. CDR3 sequence (DNA): TGCAGCGTTAGCCTCTCCGGGAACGAGCAGTACTTC. As protein: CSVSLSGNEQYF.

The gene calls are TRBV18 and TRBJ2-5, with D tentatively TRBD2 (5 bases). Trimming left V 3 bases short and J 4 bases short, with 9 bases between. The CDR3 covers 13 residues. Per the germline V gene, CDR1 is KGHSH and CDR2 is LQKENI. The CDR3 region is CASSPGVTETQYF. The DNA for the CDR3 is TGTGCCAGCTCACCCGGGGTAACAGAGACCCAGTACTTC.

The V gene is TRBV7-9, the J gene TRBJ2-1; TRBD2 matches at 7 bases. V gave up 5 bases and J gave up 8 bases; unmatched junction bases: 12. This CDR3 comprises 15 residues. CDR1 and CDR2 from the germline V gene are SEHNR and FQNEAQ (reference sequence). The CDR3, as DNA: TGTGCCAGCAGCCTCGGACTAGGGTTTGTCGATGAGCAGTTCTTC. This sequence encodes CASSLGLGFVDEQFF.

This rearrangement joins TRBV28 to TRBJ1-2, with 7 bases that match TRBD1. The CDR3 is made up of 14 amino acids. V shed 7 bases and J 3 bases; nucleotides not matched to a gene: 8. Germline assignment: CDR1 MDHEN and CDR2 SYDVKM. CDR3 region: CASNRQGEDYGYTF. The CDR3 bases are TGTGCCAGCAACCGACAGGGCGAGGACTATGGCTACACCTTC.

This chain connects TRBV29-1 to TRBJ2-1; TRBD2 agrees at 12 bases. The CDR3 is made up of 17 amino acids. Looked up from germline, CDR1 is SQVTM and CDR2 is ANQGSEA. J gave up 6 bases and V 5 bases, and 14 bases lay outside the gene matches. The chain's CDR3 is CSVPLRVRTSGVNEQFF. The CDR3, as DNA: TGCAGCGTTCCCCTACGGGTTAGGACTAGCGGGGTCAATGAGCAGTTCTTC.

The chain has TRBV5-1 and TRBJ2-7; TRBD1 might be the D (5 bases). The CDR3 spans 14 residues. V lost 4 bases and J 7 bases, leaving 18 bases between the germline ends. Looked up from germline, CDR1 is SGHRS and CDR2 is YFSETQ. CDR3 in amino acids: CASSLNGHPGEQYV. CDR3 coding DNA: TGCGCCAGCAGCCTCAACGGACATCCAGGGGAGCAGTACGTC.

This clone was recorded once. The rearrangement links TRBV7-2 to TRBJ1-5; D unresolved. There are 15 residues in the CDR3. Germline values: CDR1 SGHTA, CDR2 FQGNSA. The V end lost 4 bases, the J end lost 3 bases, and 13 bases lay between the germline ends. The CDR3: CASSSRGSYNQPQHF. The CDR3 DNA sequence: TGTGCCAGCAGCTCCCGCGGGAGTTACAATCAGCCCCAGCATTTT.

The chain couples TRBV5-1 to TRBJ2-5; 12 nucleotides line up with TRBD2. Germline trimming cut 0 bases from V and 4 bases from J; bases unmatched to any gene: 7. CDR1 and CDR2 (germline): SGHRS, YFSETQ. This CDR3 has 17 amino acids. The chain's CDR3 is CASSLVPSGGARETQYF. DNA for the CDR3: TGCGCCAGCAGCTTGGTTCCTAGCGGGGGGGCGCGAGAGACCCAGTACTTC. Variable domain in full (rest from reference TRBV5-1 and TRBJ2-5): KAGVTQTPRYLIKTRGQQVTLSCSPISGHRSVSWYQQTPGQGLQFLFEYFSETQRNKGNFPGRFSGRQFSNSRSEMNVSTLELGDSALYLCASSLVPSGGARETQYFGPGTRLLVL.

V usage is TRBV5-1 and J usage is TRBJ2-2, with TRBD1 identical over 8 bases. With 4 bases clipped from V and 5 bases from J, the junction kept 10 bases outside the gene matches. There are 16 residues in the CDR3. Per germline, CDR1 SGHRS and CDR2 YFSETQ. The CDR3: CASSNFQGAGTGELFF. The CDR3 DNA is TGCGCCAGCAGCAATTTCCAGGGGGCGGGTACCGGGGAGCTGTTTTTT.

The chain is built from TRBV19 and TRBJ1-2, with TRBD1 identical over 8 bases. The V gene end was trimmed by 6 bases and the J gene end by 10 bases; junction bases not matched to a gene: 13. CDR1 and CDR2 (germline): LNHDA, SQIVND (reference sequence). The CDR3 is made up of 14 amino acids. CDR3 DNA: TGTGCCAGTAGCCCACAGGGGGACTCGTCGGCCTACACCTTC. Amino acids: CASSPQGDSSAYTF. The full variable domain, in which reference TRBV19 and TRBJ1-2 provide the parts outside the CDR3, is DGGITQSPKYLFRKEGQNVTLSCEQNLNHDAMYWYRQDPGQGLRLIYYSQIVNDFQKGDIAEGYSVSREKKESFPLTVTSAQKNPTAFYLCASSPQGDSSAYTFGSGTRLTVV.

V is TRBV30 and J is TRBJ2-3, with TRBD2 matching 8 bases. Germline CDR1 GTSNPN, CDR2 SVGIG (reference sequence). The junction had 12 bases not matched to a gene; V was cut back by 1 base and J by 6 bases. The CDR3 contains 16 residues. The CDR3 region has the DNA TGTGCCTGGAGTGATTATGGTGAAGCGGGAGTGGATACGCAGTATTTT. It yields the protein CAWSDYGEAGVDTQYF.

This clone has just one count. V gene TRBV6-1 combines with J gene TRBJ1-6, with 7 bases lining up with TRBD1. CDR3 size: 16 residues. Germline V gene lookup returns CDR1 MNHNS and CDR2 SASEGT. Trimming cost V 2 bases and J 3 bases; bases outside gene matches: 4. CDR3 amino acids: CASSEITGVYNSPLHF. The CDR3 nucleotides are TGTGCCAGCAGTGAAATTACAGGGGTCTATAATTCACCCCTCCACTTT.

The chain employs TRBV19 and TRBJ2-7; 11 bases match TRBD2. Losses at the gene ends were 2 bases for V and 5 bases for J; bases not matched to a gene: 5. The CDR3 has 15 amino acids. Per the germline V gene, CDR1 is LNHDA and CDR2 is SQIVND (reference sequence). CDR3 sequence: CASSIWSSGRNEQYF. The CDR3 nucleotides read TGTGCCAGTAGTATATGGTCTAGCGGGAGGAACGAGCAGTACTTC. The full variable domain, completed using reference TRBV19 and TRBJ2-7, is DGGITQSPKYLFRKEGQNVTLSCEQNLNHDAMYWYRQDPGQGLRLIYYSQIVNDFQKGDIAEGYSVSREKKESFPLTVTSAQKNPTAFYLCASSIWSSGRNEQYFGPGTRLTVT.

The V gene is TRBV6-6, the J gene TRBJ2-7, with a weak D call TRBD1 (5 bases). This CDR3 contains 14 residues. V lost 6 bases and J 2 bases, leaving 14 bases between the germline ends. Germline V CDR1 and CDR2: MNHNY, SVGAGI (reference sequence). The CDR3 is CASRETVTPYEQYF. The CDR3 DNA is TGTGCCAGCAGAGAGACAGTTACTCCCTACGAGCAGTACTTC.

The genes are TRBV24-1 and TRBJ2-1; 9 positions agree with TRBD2. Germline lookup yields CDR1 KGHDR and CDR2 SFDVKD. The CDR3 consists of 15 residues. Unmatched junction bases numbered 5, after V lost 3 bases and J lost 6 bases. The CDR3 DNA is TGTGCCACCAGTGATCCGCGTAGCGGGAGCAATGAGCAGTTCTTC. Translated, it gives CATSDPRSGSNEQFF.

DNA for the CDR3: TGTGCCAGCAGCTTAAGACTAGCGGGACAAACCGGGGAGCTGTTTTTT. It is translated as CASSLRLAGQTGELFF. V is TRBV7-2 and J is TRBJ2-2, with 11 bases fitting TRBD2. Unmatched junction bases numbered 4, after V lost 2 bases and J lost 5 bases. The CDR3 runs to 16 residues. Per the germline V gene, CDR1 is SGHTA and CDR2 is FQGNSA.

CDR3: CASSQPTSGRGEQFF. The CDR3 region has the DNA TGTGCCAGCAGCCAGCCGACTAGCGGGAGAGGGGAGCAGTTCTTC. This chain joins TRBV3-1 (or the pseudogene TRBV3-2) and TRBJ2-1, with TRBD2 matching over 12 bases. The ends lost 3 bases at V and 10 bases at J; junction bases unmatched: 7. This CDR3 comprises 15 residues. CDR1 and CDR2 (germline): LGHDT, YNNKEL (reference sequence).

V and J are TRBV19 and TRBJ2-3, with 9 bases lining up with TRBD1. V lost 5 bases and J lost 2; bases outside the gene matches: 2. The CDR3 covers 14 residues. Germline V lookup: CDR1 LNHDA, CDR2 SQIVND (reference sequence). The CDR3 sequence is CASSQQGATDTQYF. Written as DNA, the CDR3 is TGTGCCAGTAGTCAACAGGGGGCCACAGATACGCAGTATTTT.

This sequence joins TRBV5-1 and TRBJ2-5; tentatively, D is TRBD2 (6 bases). CDR3 size: 13 residues. CDR1 is SGHRS, CDR2 YFSETQ, per germline. V shed 5 bases and J shed 3 bases, with 11 bases lying between them. CDR3 in amino acids: CASRPGTEETQYF. The CDR3 DNA follows: TGCGCCAGCAGGCCCGGGACTGAAGAGACCCAGTACTTC.

This clone appeared a single time. V is TRBV5-1 and J is TRBJ2-1; TRBD2 matches at 11 bases. There are 19 residues in the CDR3. The J segment lost 1 base and the V segment lost 0 bases, leaving 9 bases of the junction unmatched. The germline V gene encodes CDR1 SGHRS and CDR2 YFSETQ. The CDR3 coding sequence is TGCGCCAGCAGCTTGGCACTAGCGGGGGTGCCATCGTCCTACAATGAGCAGTTCTTC. Translation: CASSLALAGVPSSYNEQFF.

V gene TRBV2 combines with J gene TRBJ2-1, with 14 bases aligning to TRBD2. The CDR3 consists of 15 residues. Germline CDR1 reads SNHLY; CDR2 reads FYNNEI. Trimming cost V 5 bases and J 9 bases; bases outside gene matches: 6. The CDR3 nucleotides read TGTGCCAGCAGTCCGACTAGCGGGGGGGCCTTTGAGCAGTTCTTC. Its protein product is CASSPTSGGAFEQFF.

In DNA form, the CDR3 reads TGTGCCAGCAGTACCCGGGTCTCTGGGGCCAACGTCCTGACTTTC. Translated, it gives CASSTRVSGANVLTF. This rearrangement joins TRBV6-2 or TRBV6-3 to TRBJ2-6; D is uncertain. The germline V gene encodes CDR1 MNHEY and CDR2 SVGEGT. This CDR3 is 15 amino acids long. The V end was cut by 5 bases, the J end by 0 bases, with 8 bases between.

The rearrangement joins TRBV27 to TRBJ2-2; D is possibly TRBD2 (6 bases). Germline values: CDR1 MNHEY, CDR2 SMNVEV (reference sequence). The V gene lost 7 bases and the J gene lost 2 bases, with 17 bases spanning the gap. The CDR3 sequence is 16 residues long. CDR3 loop: CASTKGWEVNTGELFF. The CDR3 coding sequence is TGTGCCAGCACTAAAGGGTGGGAGGTCAACACCGGGGAGCTGTTTTTT.

V usage is TRBV5-1 and J usage is TRBJ1-2; a possible D gene is TRBD1 (6 bases). V was pared by 2 bases and J by 2 bases, with 10 bases between. The CDR3 runs 14 residues. CDR1 is SGHRS, CDR2 YFSETQ, per germline. The CDR3 nucleotides are TGCGCCAGCAGCTTAGGACAGCCGAACTATGGCTACACCTTC. Translated, it gives CASSLGQPNYGYTF.

This clone was found a few times. The chain recombines TRBV4-3 with TRBJ1-6, with a weak D call TRBD1 (5 bases). V was trimmed by 0 bases and J by 7 bases, leaving 13 bases between them. CDR3 length: 16 residues. Per germline, CDR1 LGHNA and CDR2 YSLEER. The chain's CDR3 is CASSQDPGLGNSPLHF. The CDR3 DNA reads as TGCGCCAGCAGCCAAGATCCGGGACTGGGGAATTCACCCCTCCACTTT.

The gene calls are TRBV7-2 and TRBJ1-2; 8 bases agree with TRBD1. The germline gives CDR1 SGHTA, CDR2 FQGNSA. CDR3 length: 15 residues. Trimming removed 1 base from V and 8 bases from J; junction bases left unmatched: 9. CDR3 coding DNA: TGTGCCAGCAGCTTAGTGTTAGGGACAGGTGACGGCTACACCTTC. It translates to CASSLVLGTGDGYTF.

This clone was seen a few times. The chain couples TRBV7-2 to TRBJ1-1; 8 nucleotides agree with TRBD1. The ends lost 6 bases at V and 3 bases at J; junction bases unmatched: 3. The CDR3 length is 13 residues. The germline gives CDR1 SGHTA, CDR2 FQGNSA. The CDR3 here is CASRNRGDTEAFF. The CDR3 DNA sequence: TGTGCCAGCAGGAACAGGGGGGACACTGAAGCTTTCTTT.